The clone carrying this TCR beta chain was seen a handful of times. Its antigen is unknown. Trimming took off 5 bases at V and 8 bases at J, with 18 bases between the two ends. Germline-derived CDR1 and CDR2 are SGHTA and FQGNSA. The CDR3 runs to 14 residues. This record belongs to a study of CD8 T cells in ankylosing spondylitis. Study-wide results and caveats: One TCR beta motif, made up of 7 or 8 highly homologous variants, appeared characteristic of ankylosing spondylitis blood. Reported data indicate significant enrichment of disease-linked clones within matched ankylosing spondylitis synovial fluid.

Making the TCR beta libraries involved quantitative 5'-RACE with molecular barcodes. A single record per CDR3 protein comes from TCRdb applying MiXCR to the 5' RACE reads. Of about 840,000 distinct CDR3 sequences listed, 10% to 15% are singletons. The specimen sequenced was blood, either unsorted or a sorted T cell fraction (not recorded which). This chain uses TRBV7-2 with TRBJ1-2; possibly TRBD1 for D (5 bases). This receptor was identified in a male donor with ankylosing spondylitis. CDR3 nucleotide sequence: TGTGCCAGCAGCCCCACCGGGGCGCTTCGGGGCTACACCTTC. It specifies CASSPTGALRGYTF.